This TCR beta chain was recorded in a study of blood T cell repertoires in COVID-19. In the authors' workflow: Reference gene primer amplification gave nucleated cell count estimates. Produced via immunoSEQ multiplex PCR; TCRdb's table is partial and in-frame only. V and J calls and clone size are copied from that table; D and trimming were computed from the DNA. The top ten clones hold roughly 2% of a sample with tens of thousands of clones, approximately 89% of them seen once. The germline V gene encodes CDR1 MNHEY and CDR2 SVGEGT. The CDR3 totals 12 residues. With 3 bases removed from V and 10 bases from J, the gap between germline ends came to 12 bases.

The V call is TRBV6-2 or TRBV6-3, the J call TRBJ1-1, with D unclear. The receptor comes from a man in his fifties or sixties with acute or convalescent COVID-19. The source material was peripheral blood. The CDR3 reads CASSYGEFRAFF. CDR3 DNA: TGTGCCAGCAGTTATGGAGAATTTAGAGCTTTCTTT.